Included here is one TCR beta chain sequence, with context. Its antigen specificity is not known. Base quality data are lacking; no much larger clone is found one base away. TCRbeta CDR3 regions were amplified from genomic DNA by means of the immunoSEQ Assay, a bias-controlled multiplex PCR. On the authors' methods: The number of nucleated cells in each sample was estimated by amplification of reference gene primers within the assay. To quantify the absolute abundance of each unique TCRbeta CDR3 rearrangement, sequence reads were collapsed and filtered. For each sample, productive Simpson clonality was calculated as the square root of Simpson's diversity index across productive rearrangements. As stored in TCRdb, this immuneACCESS dataset retains in-frame rearrangements with V and J assigned. A fraction of the clones does not appear; measured against another copy, unresolved V genes explain less than half of the discrepancy, and the remainder lacks a known reason. V and J calls and clone size are those listed in that table; D and trimming were worked out from the DNA. For this sample the table gives approximately 250,000 clones, of which around 87% were detected only once. The top ten hold roughly 5.6% of the sample.

This record comes from a study of blood T cell repertoires in COVID-19 (dated by TCRdb to 2019 to 2021). With respect to the entire study: Samples from collaborators originated in the United States, Italy and Spain and spanned both the acute and convalescent phases of COVID-19. The samples were drawn from the first 160 participants of the ongoing ImmuneRACE study and from 1,200 or so subjects provided by 6 global collaborators. The prospective study material was composed of cDNA or gDNA derived from T cells, B-cell-depleted T cells, or PBMCs. Where HLA class I and class II types were available, the types were taken from metadata supplied by the sample provider, not from assay-based typing. The repertoires were made available in a free public database intended to serve as a resource for research on the immune response to SARS-CoV-2. Nearly every sample came with metadata listing a de-identified subject ID, COVID-19 status, age in years and sex. Deeply sampled blood TCRbeta repertoires from subjects exposed to, actively infected with, or recovered from COVID-19 were included in the dataset. The full study reports these points: The quantity of clinical and demographic metadata differed by source and by participant and was supplied without curation.

At one collaborating source in Seattle, patients were enrolled during active infection and were followed longitudinally through the course of disease. Each collaborating institution followed its own protocols to collect whole blood in K2EDTA tubes. For TCRbeta analysis, collaborators shipped samples in one of three forms: frozen whole blood, isolated PBMCs, or DNA extracted from either of those sample types. Sequences MNHNY (CDR1) and SVGAGI (CDR2) are obtained from the germline V gene (reference sequence). The CDR3 numbers 14 residues from cysteine through phenylalanine. Only the CDR3 portion is preserved as DNA: 42 bases, with reading frame beginning at the first base. At the junction V is shortened by 6 bases and J by 6 bases, with 17 bases in between.

The chain is encoded by TRBV6-6 joined to TRBJ1-2; the D gene is perhaps TRBD1, on 6 matching bases. Sequenced material: peripheral blood. The sequence derives from a woman aged 60-75 years with COVID-19, enrolled during active disease. The CDR3 region has the sequence CASSRTDYIDGYTF. The bases are TGTGCCAGCAGCCGGACAGACTATATCGATGGCTACACCTTC.